The clone carrying this T cell receptor (beta chain) appeared a single time. The CDR3 length is 16 residues. Unmatched junction bases numbered 6, after V lost 2 bases and J lost 4 bases. Germline V gene data show CDR1 as LGHNA and CDR2 as YNFKEQ. This sample stems from a study of blood T cell repertoires in COVID-19. On the study more broadly: COVID-19 samples, acute and convalescent, were from the United States, Italy and Spain. The cDNA or gDNA used as material had been derived from T cells, B-cell-depleted T cells, or PBMCs.

Authors' analysis steps: Amplification of reference gene primers provided the estimated nucleated cell counts. Produced via immunoSEQ multiplex PCR; TCRdb's table is partial and in-frame only. That table gives V, J and clone size, and the DNA gave D and trimming. The top ten hold roughly 7.9% of the sample, which has approximately 120,000 clones, 80% to 90% seen once. This TCR was recovered from a woman older than 75 with active or convalescent COVID-19. The sequenced sample consisted of peripheral blood. V is TRBV4-2 and J is TRBJ2-7; 12 nucleotides align to TRBD2. The CDR3 loop is CASSQNLAGGLYEQYF. The CDR3 DNA reads TGTGCCAGCAGCCAAAATCTAGCGGGAGGGTTGTACGAGCAGTACTTC.